The T cell receptor beta chain under discussion was sequenced for a study of vaccination and CD4 T cells after COVID-19. Study background: Each participant was administered two doses of a vaccine, which was either BNT162b2 or mRNA-1273.

With the Oncomine TCR Beta short-read assay, DNA from cultured CD4+ T cells was sequenced. Cultured CD4+ T cells were the source of extracted genomic DNA. TCRdb re-analysed the PCR reads in MiXCR, keeping a single row per CDR3 protein. Of some 20,000 distinct CDR3 sequences listed, around 40% were seen once; the top ten hold 26%. This sample's treatment: roughly 11-day PBMC culture with coronavirus spike peptide pools or control peptides (ViraFEST assay). On day 3 and again on day 7, fresh IL-2 medium was used to replace half the medium. Comments on this clonotype: The antigen remains undetermined.

Trimming pared 4 bases from V and 3 bases from J, leaving 12 bases between. The germline gives CDR1 MNHEY, CDR2 SMNVEV (reference sequence). The CDR3 consists of 14 residues. Study-wide results and limits: Median SARS-CoV-2-reactive clonotype numbers rose nonsignificantly, roughly 20 to 40.

The chain combines TRBV27 with TRBJ1-1, with D uncertain. Sequencing used CD4+ T cells from blood, cultured in vitro, obtained before SARS-CoV-2 vaccination. The receptor was isolated from a human donor who had recovered from COVID-19. The CDR3 DNA is TGTGCCAGCAGTTCCCGGACCGCTGACACTGAAGCTTTCTTT. This translates into CASSSRTADTEAFF.